The rows below give T cell receptor beta chains drawn from one sample of a study of cytomegalovirus exposure and HLA in healthy donors. Profiled with immunoSEQ multiplex PCR; TCRdb holds only in-frame clones, not every one. Here the sample table reports about 96,000 clones. Sequencing input: PBMCs. The receptors originated from a woman aged 25 to 39 in good health and CMV-seronegative. CDR3s include the opening cysteine and the closing phenylalanine or tryptophan. A D gene is named only where the DNA matches it firmly.

v_call	d_call	j_call	cdr3_aa	cdr3_nt
TRBV11-1	TRBD1	TRBJ1-1	CASSLGQGWTEAFF	TGTGCCAGCAGCTTAGGACAGGGTTGGACTGAAGCTTTCTTT
TRBV5-6	NA	TRBJ2-1	CASSFRVDEQFF	TGTGCCAGCAGCTTTCGAGTCGATGAGCAGTTCTTC
TRBV9	TRBD2	TRBJ2-1	CASSKTSGRGEQFF	TGTGCCAGCAGCAAGACTAGCGGGAGGGGTGAGCAGTTCTTC
TRBV6-1	NA	TRBJ1-5	CASSPGSYRGQPQHF	TGTGCCAGCAGCCCCGGGTCATACCGCGGCCAGCCCCAGCATTTT
TRBV5-6	TRBD2	TRBJ2-1	CASSTLGGSGDNEQFF	TGTGCCAGCAGCACACTCGGGGGTAGCGGGGACAATGAGCAGTTCTTC
TRBV11-2	NA	TRBJ2-7	CASSLGLGAGSGEQYF	TGTGCCAGCAGCTTAGGGCTTGGGGCAGGGTCTGGCGAGCAGTACTTC
TRBV27	NA	TRBJ2-7	CASSLQGAGDEQYF	TGTGCCAGCAGTTTACAAGGGGCTGGGGACGAGCAGTACTTC
TRBV4-2	NA	TRBJ1-2	CASSQGQGLDGYTF	TGTGCCAGCAGCCAAGGCCAGGGTCTGGATGGCTACACCTTC
TRBV2	NA	TRBJ1-4	CASIGQPLNEKLFF	TGTGCCAGCATCGGACAGCCCTTAAATGAAAAACTGTTTTTT
TRBV4-1	NA	TRBJ2-1	CASSHLGVGQFF	TGCGCCAGCAGCCACCTCGGGGTAGGGCAGTTCTTC
TRBV11-3	NA	TRBJ2-5	CASSSDGSQYF	TGTGCCAGCAGCTCCGACGGGAGCCAGTACTTC
TRBV7-8	TRBD2	TRBJ2-1	CASSLPGGGTSGVDEQFF	TGTGCCAGCAGCTTACCAGGTGGCGGGACTAGCGGGGTAGATGAGCAGTTCTTC
TRBV4-1	NA	TRBJ1-1	CASSHEEGVLNTEAFF	TGCGCCAGCAGCCACGAGGAAGGGGTATTGAACACTGAAGCTTTCTTT
TRBV28	NA	TRBJ2-3	CASSRVLVDTQYF	TGTGCCAGCAGCAGGGTCCTGGTAGATACGCAGTATTTT
TRBV2	NA	TRBJ2-3	CASSEALTPLRHRAHSDTQYF	TGTGCCAGCAGTGAAGCGCTTACCCCCCTGAGACACAGGGCCCACTCAGATACGCAGTATTTT
TRBV29-1	TRBD1	TRBJ2-5	CSALDRGETQYF	TGCAGCGCCCTGGACAGGGGAGAGACCCAGTACTTC
TRBV5-1	TRBD1	TRBJ2-7	CASSPTGGLYEQYF	TGCGCCAGCAGCCCGACAGGGGGCTTGTACGAGCAGTACTTC
TRBV4-1	TRBD1	TRBJ1-4	CASSTRDRGQKLFF	TGCGCCAGCAGCACCCGGGACAGGGGACAAAAACTGTTTTTT
TRBV2	TRBD2	TRBJ2-7	CAADPGTSGYEQYF	TGTGCCGCCGACCCCGGGACTAGCGGCTACGAGCAGTACTTC
TRBV12-5	NA	TRBJ2-1	CASGLVLGGGYEQFF	TGTGCTAGTGGTTTGGTGTTGGGAGGAGGTTATGAGCAGTTCTTC
TRBV28	TRBD2	TRBJ2-7	CASSTRDGGRDRVYEQYF	TGTGCCAGCAGTACGAGAGATGGCGGGAGAGATCGCGTCTACGAGCAGTACTTC
TRBV19	TRBD2	TRBJ2-1	CASSSIGTSGLNEQFF	TGTGCCAGTAGTAGTATCGGGACTAGCGGGCTGAATGAGCAGTTCTTC